Detailed here is one T cell receptor (beta chain). The source of the sample is a study of blood T cell repertoires in COVID-19. At the level of the study: Italy, Spain and the United States were the sources of the convalescent and acute COVID-19 samples. Sources were T cells, B-cell-depleted T cells, or PBMCs; the material itself was cDNA or gDNA.

Per the original methods: Nucleated cell counts were estimated from reference gene primer amplification. The data were produced by immunoSEQ multiplex PCR, yet TCRdb's version contains in-frame clones alone and is incomplete. The D gene and trimming were derived from the DNA, and the V and J assignments and clone size from that table. Found here are about 250,000 clones, approximately 84% of them singletons; the top ten hold about 4.5%. The CDR3 is 13 residues long. Germline V gene lookup returns CDR1 SGHRS and CDR2 YFSETQ. Losses at the gene ends were 3 bases for V and 6 bases for J; bases not matched to a gene: 5.

The sequencing input was peripheral blood. The rearrangement links TRBV5-1 to TRBJ2-5; 7 nucleotides align to TRBD1. The TCR was taken from a middle-aged man with active or convalescent COVID-19. DNA for the CDR3: TGCGCCAGCAGCTCGGACAGGCCCCAGACCCAGTACTTC. Its protein product is CASSSDRPQTQYF.